This entry lists 15 T cell receptor beta chains sequenced from one sample in a study of T cells in Graves' hyperthyroidism and ophthalmopathy. Regions amplified from RNA transcripts were the TCR beta CDR3 regions. When the TCR CDR3 underwent first-round RT-PCR, the HTBI primer set was used. TCRdb analysed the multiplex PCR reads with MiXCR anew, one entry per CDR3 protein. The table shows 600,000 to 750,000 distinct CDR3 sequences, with 17% occurring only once. The specimen was blood. Receptors were obtained from a man between 50 and 59 years old with Graves' hyperthyroidism.

As regards this clonotype: A junction end diverges from the germline sequence, so it may reflect a read error. The chain employs TRBV11-2 and TRBJ1-1; weak D call: TRBD1 (6 bases). The germline V gene encodes CDR1 SGHAT and CDR2 FQNNGV. The CDR3 spans 14 residues. The CDR3 DNA is TGTGCCAGCAGCTTGGCAGGGGCGAACACTGAAGCTTCCTTT. Its translation: CASSLAGANTEASF. The full variable domain, with the rest looked up from reference TRBV11-2 and TRBJ1-1, is EAGVAQSPRYKIIEKRQSVAFWCNPISGHATLYWYQQILGQGPKLLIQFQNNGVVDDSQLPKDRFSAERLKGVDSTLKIQPAKLEDSAVYLCASSLAGANTEASFGQGTRLTVV.

This clonotype showed up just a few times. The CDR3 end shows no conserved phenylalanine or tryptophan, and so a read error is likely. The chain carries TRBV14 and TRBJ2-7, with 10 bases aligning to TRBD1. Germline V CDR1 and CDR2: SGHDN, FVKESK. The CDR3 runs to 15 residues. V was pared by 4 bases and J by 5 bases, with 8 bases of the junction left unmatched. The CDR3 DNA is TGTGCCAGCAGCCGGGGACAGGGGAGCTTCCACGAGCAGTACCTC. This translates into CASSRGQGSFHEQYL.

A few counts support this clonotype. J is TRBJ2-7 and V is TRBV16; 8 bases agree with TRBD2. The ends lost 6 bases at V and 1 base at J; junction bases unmatched: 8. The germline gives CDR1 KGHSY, CDR2 FQNENV. The CDR3 runs to 15 residues. The chain's CDR3 is CASSPRGRLSYEQYF. CDR3 DNA sequence: TGTGCCAGCAGTCCTCGCGGGAGGTTATCCTACGAGCAGTACTTC.

This clonotype showed up many times. CDR3 residues: CASSLSSGVYEQYF. The CDR3 DNA is TGTGCCAGCAGTTTGTCTAGCGGAGTTTACGAGCAGTACTTC. The rearrangement links TRBV6-2 or TRBV6-3 to TRBJ2-7; TRBD2 matches at 7 bases. Germline values: CDR1 MNHEY, CDR2 SVGEGT. The CDR3 covers 14 residues. After removal of 4 bases from V and 4 bases from J, the junction contained 7 bases not matched to a gene.

This clonotype was recorded a few times. The chain couples TRBV7-2 to TRBJ2-5; 12 bases map to TRBD2. The CDR3 runs 16 residues. V lost 5 bases and J lost 4; bases outside the gene matches: 8. CDR1 is SGHTA and CDR2 is FQGNSA in the germline V gene. The CDR3 is CASSPQRTSGIETQYF. In nucleotides, the CDR3 is TGTGCCAGCAGCCCACAAAGGACTAGCGGGATAGAGACCCAGTACTTC.

This clonotype was observed a handful of times. The genes are TRBV12-3 or TRBV12-4 and TRBJ2-1; TRBD1 matches at 11 bases. V shed 6 bases and J 4 bases; nucleotides not matched to a gene: 5. The CDR3 has 15 amino acids. CDR3 in amino acids: CASSWGTGGYNEQFF. The CDR3 DNA reads as TGTGCCAGCAGCTGGGGGACAGGGGGTTACAATGAGCAGTTCTTC.

Many counts were recorded for this clonotype. As DNA, the CDR3 is TGTGCCACCAGTGATGGGGACAGGGCGGCTGGGGCCAACGTCCTGACTTTC. Its protein is CATSDGDRAAGANVLTF. V is TRBV24-1 and J is TRBJ2-6; TRBD1 matches at 9 bases. With V trimmed by 3 bases and J by 2 bases, 4 bases remained unmatched. Germline V gene data show CDR1 as KGHDR and CDR2 as SFDVKD. The CDR3 is 17 residues long.

This clonotype has a handful of counts. This chain joins TRBV19 and TRBJ1-2; no clear D gene. This CDR3 is built from 12 residues. Per the germline V gene, CDR1 is LNHDA and CDR2 is SQIVND (reference sequence). Trimming cost V 3 bases and J 6 bases, with 8 bases left between them. Here the CDR3 DNA reads TGTGCCAGTAGTATCGGGCACAATGGCTACACCTTC. It encodes CASSIGHNGYTF.

This clonotype came up many times. The rearrangement joins TRBV11-2 to TRBJ2-1; D gene unclear. The germline V and J ends were trimmed by 5 bases and 6 bases, with 11 bases remaining between them. This CDR3 comprises 13 residues. The germline V gene encodes CDR1 SGHAT and CDR2 FQNNGV. This CDR3 reads CASSPRIFNEQFF. The DNA of the CDR3 is TGTGCCAGCAGCCCCCGGATTTTCAATGAGCAGTTCTTC.

This clonotype was observed once. V gene TRBV20-1 combines with J gene TRBJ2-2; D assignment may be TRBD1 or TRBD2 (5 bases each). Trimming shortened V by 8 bases and J by 2 bases, and 18 bases separated the two germline ends. Germline loops: CDR1 DFQATT, CDR2 SNEGSKA (reference sequence). The CDR3 is 15 residues long. Here the CDR3 DNA reads TGCAGTACTACCAATAGGGACCTCAACACCGGGGAGCTGTTTTTT. It encodes CSTTNRDLNTGELFF.

Remarks on this clonotype: Lacking the conserved final phenylalanine or tryptophan, this CDR3 likely reflects a read error. This chain uses TRBV18 with TRBJ1-1; D call uncertain. Germline CDR1 is KGHSH and CDR2 is LQKENI. The V and J ends lost 3 bases and 2 bases respectively, with 7 bases between them. CDR3 size: 13 residues. CDR3 loop: CASSPGFNTEAFC. DNA of the CDR3: TGTGCCAGCTCACCGGGATTTAACACTGAAGCTTTCTGT.

The J gene is TRBJ2-3, the V gene TRBV19; 13 nucleotides agree with TRBD2. V shed 5 bases and J 7 bases; nucleotides not matched to a gene: 12. Germline V gene lookup returns CDR1 LNHDA and CDR2 SQIVND (reference sequence). The CDR3 length is 17 residues. The CDR3 region is CASSLDGTSGIINTQYF. CDR3 coding DNA: TGTGCCAGTAGTCTCGACGGGACTAGCGGGATAATAAATACGCAGTATTTT.

This clonotype was recorded many times. The chain uses TRBV9 and TRBJ2-7; TRBD2 matches 10 bases. V lost 0 bases and J lost 5; bases outside the gene matches: 2. The germline CDR1 and CDR2 sequences are SGDLS and YYNGEE. The CDR3 is 14 amino acids. The CDR3 spells CASSVGTSGHEQYF. For the CDR3, the DNA is TGTGCCAGCAGCGTAGGGACTAGCGGCCACGAGCAGTACTTC.

The chain employs TRBV7-9 and TRBJ2-3; 8 bases line up with TRBD1. Germline CDR1 SEHNR, CDR2 FQNEAQ (reference sequence). The CDR3 has 18 amino acids. J gave up 0 bases and V 5 bases, and 13 bases lay outside the gene matches. In DNA form, the CDR3 reads TGTGCCAGCAGCCCCGGGCAGGGGGCGCGGCCTAGCACAGATACGCAGTATTTT. Translated: CASSPGQGARPSTDTQYF.

The chain links TRBV30 to TRBJ2-7; 9 bases line up with TRBD1. CDR1 is GTSNPN, CDR2 SVGIG, per germline (reference sequence). V was pared by 4 bases and J by 0 bases, with 7 bases of the junction left unmatched. The CDR3 has 15 amino acids. CDR3 protein: CAWKGTGTSSYEQYF. Here the CDR3 DNA reads TGTGCCTGGAAAGGGACAGGGACGAGCTCCTACGAGCAGTACTTC.